This is a list of T cell receptor beta chains from one sample in a study of a mutant IDH1 vaccine in newly diagnosed glioma. Sequenced by immunoSEQ multiplex PCR; TCRdb stores in-frame clones only, minus some. The sample holds roughly 25,000 clones, roughly 80% seen once. Their antigens are not known. Sequences were derived from PBMCs, sampled from a glioma patient whose treatment included an IDH1 peptide vaccine. These receptors all come from a man between 35 and 55 years old with glioma. Some clones in this sample may be carry-over from other donors' samples. Each CDR3 is given with its conserved first and last residue. Each record gives: D gene, J gene, V gene, clone size, CDR3 protein, CDR3 DNA. D genes are given only for firm matches. Size values are once, few and many counts, or a class for expanded clones, and some rows have none.

>TRBD1|TRBJ1-4|TRBV7-2|NA
CASSLDGSGGEKLFF
TGTGCCAGCAGCTTAGATGGGTCAGGGGGTGAAAAACTGTTTTTT
>NA|TRBJ2-7|TRBV7-2|once
CASRLGGGRLWEQYF
TGTGCCAGCAGATTGGGGGGCGGCCGATTATGGGAGCAGTACTTC
>NA|TRBJ2-7|TRBV4-3|NA
CASSPQTDSLSYEQYF
TGCGCCAGCAGCCCGCAAACGGACAGCCTCTCCTACGAGCAGTACTTC
>NA|TRBJ1-4|TRBV5-1|NA
CASSSGGGDNEKLFF
TGCGCCAGCAGCTCTGGAGGAGGGGATAATGAAAAACTGTTTTTT
>NA|TRBJ2-2|TRBV5-8|NA
CASSSGVTNTGELFF
TGTGCCAGCAGTTCAGGGGTTACGAACACCGGGGAGCTGTTTTTT
>NA|TRBJ2-2|TRBV30|NA
CAWTQGSGELFF
TGTGCCTGGACACAGGGTTCCGGGGAGCTGTTTTTT
>NA|TRBJ1-4|TRBV7-8|NA
CASTLGGARSEKLFF
TGTGCCAGCACCTTGGGGGGGGCAAGAAGTGAAAAACTGTTTTTT
>TRBD2|TRBJ2-6|TRBV14|NA
CASSPGGSGANVLTF
TGTGCCAGCAGCCCGGGAGGCTCTGGGGCCAACGTCCTGACTTTC
>NA|TRBJ1-6|TRBV7-2|NA
CASSLGPGNSPLHF
TGTGCCAGCAGCTTAGGACCAGGGAATTCACCCCTCCACTTT
>TRBD1|TRBJ1-1|TRBV27|NA
CASRPGTGVMNTEAFF
TGTGCCAGCAGACCCGGGACAGGGGTCATGAACACTGAAGCTTTCTTT
>NA|TRBJ2-7|TRBV11-2|NA
CASSLGGTAYEQYF
TGTGCCAGCAGCTTAGGAGGGACGGCCTACGAGCAGTACTTC
>NA|TRBJ1-1|TRBV19|few
CASKAVNTEAFF
TGTGCCAGTAAGGCAGTTAACACTGAAGCTTTCTTT
>NA|TRBJ1-4|TRBV9|once
CASSVGRGGEKLFF
TGTGCCAGCAGCGTAGGCAGGGGAGGAGAAAAACTGTTTTTT
>NA|TRBJ2-5|TRBV28|NA
CASRRAGLIQYF
TGTGCCAGCAGAAGGGCAGGGCTCATCCAGTACTTC
>NA|TRBJ1-6|TRBV18|few
CASSLGSYNSPLHF
TGTGCCAGCTCACTCGGCTCCTATAATTCACCCCTCCACTTT
>NA|TRBJ2-2|TRBV5-1|NA
CASSLLIVGTGPPGELFF
TGCGCCAGCAGCCTGTTGATAGTTGGAACAGGCCCTCCCGGGGAGCTGTTTTTT
>NA|TRBJ1-2|TRBV29-1|NA
CSVRLVANYGYTF
TGCAGCGTCCGATTGGTAGCTAACTATGGCTACACCTTC
>NA|TRBJ2-1|TRBV6-5|NA
CASRISSYNEQFF
TGTGCCAGCCGGATTAGCTCCTACAATGAGCAGTTCTTC
>NA|TRBJ2-7|TRBV5-8|NA
CASSLGAATYEQYF
TGTGCCAGCAGCTTGGGGGCGGCTACCTACGAGCAGTACTTC
>TRBD1|TRBJ2-7|TRBV5-1|NA
CASSLGQVFYEQYF
TGCGCCAGCAGCCTGGGACAGGTTTTTTACGAGCAGTACTTC
>NA|TRBJ1-5|TRBV10-2|NA
CASSDVGPQHF
TGCGCCAGCAGTGACGTGGGCCCCCAGCATTTT
>NA|TRBJ2-2|TRBV7-7|few
CASSLRTQNTGELFF
TGTGCCAGCAGCTTACGGACGCAGAACACCGGGGAGCTGTTTTTT
>NA|TRBJ1-1|TRBV5-6|NA
CASSTENYNTEAFF
TGTGCCAGCAGCACTGAAAACTACAACACTGAAGCTTTCTTT
>NA|TRBJ1-5|TRBV18|NA
CASSRGRDQPQHF
TGTGCCAGCTCACGGGGCAGGGATCAGCCCCAGCATTTT
>TRBD1|TRBJ1-6|TRBV5-6|NA
CASSLQGAVYSPLHF
TGTGCCAGCAGCTTGCAGGGGGCGGTTTATTCACCCCTCCACTTT
>NA|TRBJ1-1|TRBV30|NA
CAWSLPIGGSAEAFF
TGTGCCTGGAGCCTCCCCATAGGGGGTTCCGCTGAAGCTTTCTTT
>TRBD2|TRBJ2-7|TRBV7-8|NA
CASSPGVAGAYEQYF
TGTGCCAGCAGCCCCGGGGTAGCGGGGGCTTACGAGCAGTACTTC